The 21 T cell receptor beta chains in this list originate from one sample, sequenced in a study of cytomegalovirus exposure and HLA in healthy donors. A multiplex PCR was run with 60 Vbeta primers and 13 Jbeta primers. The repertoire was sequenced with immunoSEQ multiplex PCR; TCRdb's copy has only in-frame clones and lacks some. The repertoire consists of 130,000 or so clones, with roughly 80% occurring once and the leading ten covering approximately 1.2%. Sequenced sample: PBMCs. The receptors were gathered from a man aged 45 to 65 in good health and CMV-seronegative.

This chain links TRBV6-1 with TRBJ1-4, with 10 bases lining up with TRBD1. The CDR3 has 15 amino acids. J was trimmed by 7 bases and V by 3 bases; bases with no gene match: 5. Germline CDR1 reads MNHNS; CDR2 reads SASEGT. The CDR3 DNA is TGTGCCAGCAGTGAGCCGGGACAGGGGACTGAAAAACTGTTTTTT. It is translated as CASSEPGQGTEKLFF.

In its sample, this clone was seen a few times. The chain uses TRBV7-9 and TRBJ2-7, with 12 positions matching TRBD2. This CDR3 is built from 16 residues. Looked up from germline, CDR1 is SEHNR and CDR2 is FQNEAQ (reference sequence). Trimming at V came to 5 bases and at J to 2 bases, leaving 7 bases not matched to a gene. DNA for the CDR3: TGTGCCAGCAGCCCCCGACTAGCGGGAGATCCCTACGAGCAGTACTTC. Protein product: CASSPRLAGDPYEQYF.

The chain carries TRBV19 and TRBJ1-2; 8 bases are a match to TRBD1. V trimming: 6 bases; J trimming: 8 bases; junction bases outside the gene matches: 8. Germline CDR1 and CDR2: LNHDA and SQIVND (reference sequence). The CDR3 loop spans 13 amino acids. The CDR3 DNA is TGTGCCAGTAGCCTGGGACAGGTCTACGGCTACACCTTC. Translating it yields CASSLGQVYGYTF.

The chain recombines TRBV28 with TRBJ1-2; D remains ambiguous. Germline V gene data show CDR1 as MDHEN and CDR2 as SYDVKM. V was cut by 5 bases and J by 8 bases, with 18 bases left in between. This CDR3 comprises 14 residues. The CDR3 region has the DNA TGTGCCAGCAGTACCCTTCCCCGGACTGTAGGCTACACCTTC. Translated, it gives CASSTLPRTVGYTF.

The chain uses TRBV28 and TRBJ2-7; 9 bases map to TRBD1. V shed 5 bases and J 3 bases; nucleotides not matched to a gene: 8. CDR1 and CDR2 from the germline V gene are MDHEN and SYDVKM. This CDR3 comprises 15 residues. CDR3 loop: CASSRPGQGLYEQYF. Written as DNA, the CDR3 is TGTGCCAGCAGTAGACCGGGACAGGGCCTCTACGAGCAGTACTTC. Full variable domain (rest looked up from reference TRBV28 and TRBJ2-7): DVKVTQSSRYLVKRTGEKVFLECVQDMDHENMFWYRQDPGLGLRLIYFSYDVKMKEKGDIPEGYSVSREKKERFSLILESASTNQTSMYLCASSRPGQGLYEQYFGPGTRLTVT.

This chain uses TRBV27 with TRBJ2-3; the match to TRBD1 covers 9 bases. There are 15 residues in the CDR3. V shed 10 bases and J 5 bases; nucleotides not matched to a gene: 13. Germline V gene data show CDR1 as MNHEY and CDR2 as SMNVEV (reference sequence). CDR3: CATDPSGQGRDTQYF. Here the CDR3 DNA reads TGTGCCACCGACCCCTCGGGACAGGGCAGAGATACGCAGTATTTT.

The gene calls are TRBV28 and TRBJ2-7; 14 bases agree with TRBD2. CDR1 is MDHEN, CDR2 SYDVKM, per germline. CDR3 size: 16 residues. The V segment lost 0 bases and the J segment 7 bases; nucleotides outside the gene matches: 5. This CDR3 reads CASSLWGTSGRGEQYF. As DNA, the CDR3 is TGTGCCAGCAGTTTATGGGGGACTAGCGGGAGAGGGGAGCAGTACTTC.

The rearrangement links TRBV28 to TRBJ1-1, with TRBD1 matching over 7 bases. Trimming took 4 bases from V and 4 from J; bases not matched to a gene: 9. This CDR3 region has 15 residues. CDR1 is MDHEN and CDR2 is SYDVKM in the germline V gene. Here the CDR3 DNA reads TGTGCCAGCAGTTCAGGGTCCTCAGGGGGCACTGAAGCTTTCTTT. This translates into CASSSGSSGGTEAFF.

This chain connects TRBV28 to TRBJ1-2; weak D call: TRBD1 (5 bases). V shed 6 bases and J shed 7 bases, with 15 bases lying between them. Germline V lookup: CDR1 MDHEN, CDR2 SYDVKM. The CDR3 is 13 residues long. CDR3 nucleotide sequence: TGTGCCAGCAGAGAAGGACCGGGGGTTGGCTACACCTTC. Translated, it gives CASREGPGVGYTF.

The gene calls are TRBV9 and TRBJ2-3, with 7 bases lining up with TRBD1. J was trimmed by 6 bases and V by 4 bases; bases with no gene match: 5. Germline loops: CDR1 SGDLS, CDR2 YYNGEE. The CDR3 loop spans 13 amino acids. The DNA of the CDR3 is TGTGCCAGCAGCCCCGGGACAGCGGATACGCAGTATTTT. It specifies CASSPGTADTQYF.

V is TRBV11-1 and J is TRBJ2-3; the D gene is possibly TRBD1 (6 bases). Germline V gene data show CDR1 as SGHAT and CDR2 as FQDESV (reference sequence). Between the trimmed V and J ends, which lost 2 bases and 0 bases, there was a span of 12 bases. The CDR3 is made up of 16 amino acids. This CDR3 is CASSLFRGKSTDTQYF. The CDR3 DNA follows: TGTGCCAGCAGCTTATTCAGGGGTAAAAGCACAGATACGCAGTATTTT. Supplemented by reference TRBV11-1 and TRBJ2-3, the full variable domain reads EAEVAQSPRYKITEKSQAVAFWCDPISGHATLYWYRQILGQGPELLVQFQDESVVDDSQLPKDRFSAERLKGVDSTLKIQPAELGDSAMYLCASSLFRGKSTDTQYFGPGTRLTVL.

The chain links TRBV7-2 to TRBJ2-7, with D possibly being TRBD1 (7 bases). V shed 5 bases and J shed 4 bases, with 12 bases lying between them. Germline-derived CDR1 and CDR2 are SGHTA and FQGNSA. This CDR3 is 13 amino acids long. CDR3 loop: CASSNQGGYEQYF. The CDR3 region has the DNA TGTGCCAGCAGCAATCAGGGGGGATACGAGCAGTACTTC.

The CDR3 DNA sequence: TGCAGCGTTGGCGTCAGACAAAATGAAAAACTGTTTTTT. It yields the protein CSVGVRQNEKLFF. The chain combines TRBV29-1 with TRBJ1-4, with unresolved D. The CDR3 loop spans 13 amino acids. Germline-derived CDR1 and CDR2 are SQVTM and ANQGSEA. V lost 4 bases and J 5 bases, leaving 11 bases between the germline ends.

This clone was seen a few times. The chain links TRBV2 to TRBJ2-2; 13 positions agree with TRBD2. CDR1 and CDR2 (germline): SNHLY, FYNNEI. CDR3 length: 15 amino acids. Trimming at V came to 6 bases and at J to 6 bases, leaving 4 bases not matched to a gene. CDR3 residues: CASSSTSGRSGELFF. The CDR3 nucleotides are TGTGCCAGCAGCTCGACTAGCGGGAGGTCCGGGGAGCTGTTTTTT.

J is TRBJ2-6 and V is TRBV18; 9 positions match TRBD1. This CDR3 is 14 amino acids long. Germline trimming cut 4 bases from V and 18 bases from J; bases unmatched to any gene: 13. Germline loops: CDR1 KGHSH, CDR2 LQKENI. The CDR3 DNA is TGTGCCAGCTCACTCGCGGGACAGGGCGTCTTTGGGACTTTC. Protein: CASSLAGQGVFGTF.

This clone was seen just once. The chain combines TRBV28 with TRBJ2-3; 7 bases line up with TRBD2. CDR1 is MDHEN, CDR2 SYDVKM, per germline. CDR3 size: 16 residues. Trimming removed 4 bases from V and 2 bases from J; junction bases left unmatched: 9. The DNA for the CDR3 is TGTGCCAGCAGTTCTCCGGGACTACCTACCACAGATACGCAGTATTTT. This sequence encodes CASSSPGLPTTDTQYF.

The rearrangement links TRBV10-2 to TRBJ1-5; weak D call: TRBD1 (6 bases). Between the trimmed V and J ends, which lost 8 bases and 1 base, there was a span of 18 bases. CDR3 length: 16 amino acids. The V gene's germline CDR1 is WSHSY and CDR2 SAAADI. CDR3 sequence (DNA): TGCGCCAGCCGAGTAGGGGGGGGCTGGAGCAATCAGCCCCAGCATTTT. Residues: CASRVGGGWSNQPQHF.

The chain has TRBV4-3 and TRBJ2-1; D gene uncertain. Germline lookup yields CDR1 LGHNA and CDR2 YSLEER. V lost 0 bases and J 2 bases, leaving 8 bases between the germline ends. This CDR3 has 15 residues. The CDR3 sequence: CASSQDRLPYNEQFF. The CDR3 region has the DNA TGCGCCAGCAGCCAAGATAGACTCCCCTACAATGAGCAGTTCTTC.

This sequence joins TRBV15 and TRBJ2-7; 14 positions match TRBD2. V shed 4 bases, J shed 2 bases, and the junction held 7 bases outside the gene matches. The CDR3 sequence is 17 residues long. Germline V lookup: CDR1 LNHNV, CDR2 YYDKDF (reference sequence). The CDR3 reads CATSKGTSGSPTYEQYF. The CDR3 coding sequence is TGTGCCACCAGCAAAGGGACTAGCGGGAGTCCCACCTACGAGCAGTACTTC.

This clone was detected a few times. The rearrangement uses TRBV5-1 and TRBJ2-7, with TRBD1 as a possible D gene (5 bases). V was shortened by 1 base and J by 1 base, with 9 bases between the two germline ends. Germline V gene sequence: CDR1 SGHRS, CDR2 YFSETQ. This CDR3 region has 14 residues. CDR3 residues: CASSLTTASYEQYF. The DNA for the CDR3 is TGCGCCAGCAGCTTGACGACAGCGTCCTACGAGCAGTACTTC. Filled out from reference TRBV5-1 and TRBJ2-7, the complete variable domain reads KAGVTQTPRYLIKTRGQQVTLSCSPISGHRSVSWYQQTPGQGLQFLFEYFSETQRNKGNFPGRFSGRQFSNSRSEMNVSTLELGDSALYLCASSLTTASYEQYFGPGTRLTVT.

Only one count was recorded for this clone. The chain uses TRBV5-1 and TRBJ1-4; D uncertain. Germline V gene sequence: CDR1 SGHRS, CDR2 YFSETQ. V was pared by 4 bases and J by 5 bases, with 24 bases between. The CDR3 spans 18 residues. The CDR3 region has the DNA TGCGCCAGCAGCCCCACCTGGAATCCTTCCCGGGTGAATGAAAAACTGTTTTTT. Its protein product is CASSPTWNPSRVNEKLFF.